A single sample gave rise to the 30 T cell receptor beta chains below, sequenced in a study of shared clonotypes between healthy human individuals. Sequencing used immunoSEQ multiplex PCR; TCRdb keeps in-frame clones, though not all of them. The sample gives 2 million to 3 million clones, over 85% of which show up once; under 0.15% is in the top ten. Sequencing was done on a sample of naive CD4+ T cells sorted from blood. The subset is: CD45RA+ positively selected. All receptors come from a man between 18 and 35 years old in good health.

About this clone: A junction boundary mismatches the germline segment, possibly from a read error. CDR3 amino acids: CASSGDSTGELFF. In nucleotides, the CDR3 is TGTGCTAGCAGCGGGGACAGCACCGGGGAGCTGTTTTTT. This rearrangement joins TRBV7-7 to TRBJ2-2; D tentatively fits TRBD1 or TRBD2 (7 bases each). Per germline, CDR1 SSHAT and CDR2 FNYEAQ (reference sequence). The CDR3 covers 13 residues.

The CDR3 DNA is TGTGCCAGCAGTTCGGCTGGCGGTTACCCTGAAGCTTTCTTT. It specifies CASSSAGGYPEAFF. V gene TRBV27 combines with J gene TRBJ1-1; D is ambiguous. Trimming stripped 4 bases from V and 6 bases from J, with 15 bases between. Per germline, CDR1 MNHEY and CDR2 SMNVEV (reference sequence). This CDR3 comprises 14 residues.

This sequence joins TRBV7-2 and TRBJ2-7; D gene ambiguous. V was clipped by 5 bases and J by 5 bases, with 16 bases between them. CDR3 length: 14 amino acids. CDR1 and CDR2 (germline): SGHTA, FQGNSA. CDR3 DNA sequence: TGTGCCAGCAGCGCCCTCCGCGTAAGCCACGAGCAGTACTTC. Its protein is CASSALRVSHEQYF.

This chain joins TRBV30 and TRBJ2-4; D call uncertain. Trimming took 3 bases from V and 0 from J, leaving 18 bases between them. The germline gives CDR1 GTSNPN, CDR2 SVGIG (reference sequence). The CDR3 is 17 amino acids. The CDR3 sequence: CAWRPPRQRLAKNIQYF. The CDR3 DNA reads TGTGCCTGGAGGCCTCCCAGGCAGCGATTAGCCAAAAACATTCAGTACTTC.

The gene calls are TRBV7-8 and TRBJ1-6; 10 nucleotides agree with TRBD1. Germline V gene sequence: CDR1 SGHVS, CDR2 FQNEAQ. The V gene end was trimmed by 4 bases and the J gene end by 9 bases; junction bases not matched to a gene: 0. The CDR3 sequence is 13 residues long. DNA of the CDR3: TGTGCCAGCAGCTGGGACAGGGGTTCACCCCTCCACTTT. This codes for CASSWDRGSPLHF.

This chain connects TRBV5-1 to TRBJ2-2, with 8 bases identical to TRBD1. Germline assignment: CDR1 SGHRS and CDR2 YFSETQ. CDR3 length: 15 amino acids. V dropped 3 bases and J dropped 3; count of bases not matched to a gene: 4. This chain's CDR3 is CASSSGQGYTGELFF. DNA for the CDR3: TGCGCCAGCAGCTCCGGACAGGGATACACCGGGGAGCTGTTTTTT.

This clone was seen only once. Different DNA sequences within this sample yield the same CDR3. The chain couples TRBV19 to TRBJ2-7; TRBD2 is a possible D gene (5 bases). Germline V gene sequence: CDR1 LNHDA, CDR2 SQIVND (reference sequence). V gave up 4 bases and J gave up 0 bases, with 7 bases separating them. The CDR3 length is 13 residues. CDR3 region: CASSSRDSYEQYF. The CDR3 DNA reads as TGTGCCAGTAGTAGTCGGGACTCCTACGAGCAGTACTTC.

The CDR3 region has the DNA TGTGCCAGCAGTACCTCATCTCGATGGTCTTTCTTT. Protein: CASSTSSRWSFF. This chain connects TRBV6-6 to TRBJ1-1; D gene uncertain. This CDR3 is 12 amino acids long. The V end was cut by 5 bases, the J end by 12 bases, with 16 bases between. Germline V gene sequence: CDR1 MNHNY, CDR2 SVGAGI (reference sequence).

The chain links TRBV5-1 to TRBJ2-2; 7 nucleotides agree with TRBD2. The CDR3 sequence is 14 residues long. J was trimmed by 4 bases and V by 5 bases; bases with no gene match: 5. CDR1 is SGHRS and CDR2 is YFSETQ in the germline V gene. The CDR3 is CASRAGGGTGELFF. The CDR3 DNA follows: TGCGCCAGCAGAGCGGGCGGGGGCACCGGGGAGCTGTTTTTT.

V usage is TRBV4-3 and J usage is TRBJ1-5, with no clear D. The length of the CDR3 is 14 residues. CDR1 and CDR2 from the germline V gene are LGHNA and YSLEER. V was trimmed by 0 bases and J by 2 bases, leaving 5 bases between them. CDR3 protein: CASSQDSRNQPQHF. For the CDR3, the DNA is TGCGCCAGCAGCCAAGATTCTCGCAATCAGCCCCAGCATTTT.

The chain recombines TRBV11-2 with TRBJ2-1; perhaps TRBD1 as D (5 bases). Germline V gene data show CDR1 as SGHAT and CDR2 as FQNNGV. CDR3 size: 15 residues. Trimming took 2 bases from V and 2 from J, leaving 10 bases between them. CDR3 sequence reads: CASSLSWGTYNEQFF. The CDR3 DNA follows: TGTGCCAGCAGCTTATCCTGGGGCACCTACAATGAGCAGTTCTTC.

J is TRBJ1-4 and V is TRBV4-1; 9 nucleotides match TRBD1. Germline V gene lookup returns CDR1 MGHRA and CDR2 YSYEKL. Germline trimming cut 1 base from V and 4 bases from J; bases unmatched to any gene: 4. This CDR3 has 16 residues. In DNA, the CDR3 is TGCGCCAGCAGCCAAGTCGGGACAGGGCATAATGAAAAACTGTTTTTT. It codes for CASSQVGTGHNEKLFF.

The rearrangement uses TRBV5-1 and TRBJ2-4; tentative D call: TRBD1 (5 bases). The CDR3 extends over 14 amino acids. Germline CDR1 and CDR2: SGHRS and YFSETQ. Trimming left V 0 bases short and J 8 bases short, with 12 bases between. The chain's CDR3 is CASSLGGPLDIQYF. In DNA, the CDR3 is TGCGCCAGCAGCTTGGGGGGCCCATTGGACATTCAGTACTTC. Together with reference TRBV5-1 and TRBJ2-4, the CDR3 gives the full variable domain: KAGVTQTPRYLIKTRGQQVTLSCSPISGHRSVSWYQQTPGQGLQFLFEYFSETQRNKGNFPGRFSGRQFSNSRSEMNVSTLELGDSALYLCASSLGGPLDIQYFGAGTRLSVL.

The rearrangement joins TRBV11-2 to TRBJ2-2; D gene uncertain. The CDR3 totals 14 residues. Per the germline V gene, CDR1 is SGHAT and CDR2 is FQNNGV. V shed 5 bases and J shed 1 base, with 8 bases lying between them. The CDR3 here is CASSVIWNTGELFF. CDR3 nucleotide sequence: TGTGCCAGCAGCGTGATTTGGAACACCGGGGAGCTGTTTTTT.

This chain links TRBV2 with TRBJ1-2, with 7 nucleotides matching TRBD1. CDR3 size: 14 residues. Trimming removed 4 bases from V and 5 bases from J; junction bases left unmatched: 7. Per the germline V gene, CDR1 is SNHLY and CDR2 is FYNNEI. The CDR3 loop is CASSGDRLGYGYTF. The CDR3, as DNA: TGTGCCAGCAGTGGGGACAGACTAGGGTATGGCTACACCTTC.

The chain recombines TRBV18 with TRBJ2-7, with TRBD1 matching 9 bases. V dropped 4 bases and J dropped 6; count of bases not matched to a gene: 7. Per germline, CDR1 KGHSH and CDR2 LQKENI. The CDR3 extends over 14 amino acids. The CDR3 loop is CASSLVTGGVEQYF. CDR3 sequence (DNA): TGTGCCAGCTCACTTGTCACAGGGGGCGTCGAGCAGTACTTC.

V is TRBV6-6 and J is TRBJ2-5; 8 positions match TRBD2. This CDR3 is 15 amino acids long. Germline V gene sequence: CDR1 MNHNY, CDR2 SVGAGI (reference sequence). The V gene end was trimmed by 7 bases and the J gene end by 4 bases; junction bases not matched to a gene: 11. The CDR3 nucleotides are TGTGCCAGCACCTACGGGGGGGAAGCGGGAGAGACCCAGTACTTC. Encoded protein: CASTYGGEAGETQYF.

The V call is TRBV27, the J call TRBJ1-5; the D gene is possibly TRBD1 (5 bases). CDR3 length: 14 amino acids. Germline V gives CDR1 MNHEY, CDR2 SMNVEV (reference sequence). V was trimmed by 8 bases and J by 4 bases, leaving 15 bases between them. For the CDR3, the DNA is TGTGCCAGCGCGTTATCCCGGGGGAATCAGCCCCAGCATTTT. Translated, it gives CASALSRGNQPQHF.

The rearrangement uses TRBV7-9 and TRBJ1-2; D is ambiguous. V dropped 0 bases and J dropped 4 bases, with 12 bases sitting between them. The CDR3 length is 15 residues. Germline values: CDR1 SEHNR, CDR2 FQNEAQ (reference sequence). CDR3 DNA: TGTGCCAGCAGCTTAGCGGCGGGCGGTCCCTATGGCTACACCTTC. It is translated as CASSLAAGGPYGYTF.

V gene TRBV5-4 combines with J gene TRBJ2-7; TRBD1 aligns across 7 bases. The V and J ends lost 1 base and 5 bases, in that order; junction bases with no gene match: 9. Germline loops: CDR1 SGHNT, CDR2 YYREEE (reference sequence). There are 15 residues in the CDR3. CDR3 sequence (DNA): TGTGCCAGCAGCTTGCCGCGACAGGGACCCGACGAGCAGTACTTC. Its protein product is CASSLPRQGPDEQYF.

V gene TRBV19 combines with J gene TRBJ2-7; D perhaps matches TRBD1 (6 bases). The ends were cut back, 3 bases at V and 7 bases at J, with 19 bases in the middle. Germline CDR1 and CDR2: LNHDA and SQIVND (reference sequence). The length of the CDR3 is 15 residues. CDR3 DNA: TGTGCCAGTAGTATTGAAGGACAGCGCCCGTCGGAGCAGTACTTC. It encodes CASSIEGQRPSEQYF. The full variable domain, completed using reference TRBV19 and TRBJ2-7, is DGGITQSPKYLFRKEGQNVTLSCEQNLNHDAMYWYRQDPGQGLRLIYYSQIVNDFQKGDIAEGYSVSREKKESFPLTVTSAQKNPTAFYLCASSIEGQRPSEQYFGPGTRLTVT.

The chain combines TRBV6-1 with TRBJ2-2; no firm D call. Germline V lookup: CDR1 MNHNS, CDR2 SASEGT. V lost 6 bases and J lost 4, with 9 bases in between. The CDR3 covers 13 residues. CDR3 sequence: CASSRDSTGELFF. CDR3 nucleotide sequence: TGTGCCAGCAGCCGAGACTCCACCGGGGAGCTGTTTTTT.

This chain uses TRBV11-2 with TRBJ2-7; D is possibly TRBD2 (7 bases). Trimming removed 3 bases from V and 2 bases from J, with 14 bases in between. The germline V gene has CDR1 SGHAT and CDR2 FQNNGV. The CDR3 contains 15 residues. DNA for the CDR3: TGTGCCAGCAGCTTGAGGGGGGACTACACCTACGAGCAGTACTTC. Its protein is CASSLRGDYTYEQYF.

The rearrangement links TRBV29-1 to TRBJ2-7; TRBD1 aligns across 7 bases. The J segment lost 1 base and the V segment lost 6 bases, leaving 12 bases of the junction unmatched. From germline, CDR1 is SQVTM and CDR2 ANQGSEA. The CDR3 is 15 amino acids. This CDR3 reads CSVAPTGYNSYEQYF. Here the CDR3 DNA reads TGCAGCGTCGCACCGACAGGGTACAATTCCTACGAGCAGTACTTC.

The rearrangement joins TRBV5-6 to TRBJ1-5, with 8 bases that match TRBD1. CDR3 length equals 13 residues. CDR1 and CDR2 from the germline V gene are SGHDT and YYEEEE. The trim removed 2 bases at V and 11 bases at J, leaving 6 bases unmatched. In DNA, the CDR3 is TGTGCCAGCAGCTTACGACAGGGGTTGGCCCAGCATTTT. It codes for CASSLRQGLAQHF.

The chain carries TRBV14 and TRBJ2-7; D is possibly TRBD2 (7 bases). CDR3 length equals 15 residues. The germline CDR1 and CDR2 sequences are SGHDN and FVKESK. Trimming pared 2 bases from V and 2 bases from J, leaving 13 bases between. CDR3 protein: CASSQSGGHTYEQYF. The CDR3 DNA follows: TGTGCCAGCAGCCAATCCGGGGGGCATACCTACGAGCAGTACTTC.

The J gene is TRBJ1-5, the V gene TRBV28; no clear D gene. Trimming stripped 3 bases from V and 4 bases from J, with 16 bases between. CDR3 size: 16 residues. From germline, CDR1 is MDHEN and CDR2 SYDVKM. The CDR3 nucleotides are TGTGCCAGCAGTTTTAGGCGCTCGGCAGTTAATCAGCCCCAGCATTTT. Protein sequence: CASSFRRSAVNQPQHF.

This chain joins TRBV5-1 and TRBJ1-5, with 7 bases fitting TRBD1. CDR3 length: 14 amino acids. In germline, CDR1 is SGHRS, CDR2 YFSETQ. Trimming at V came to 4 bases and at J to 4 bases, leaving 5 bases not matched to a gene. This CDR3 is CASSRTGMNQPQHF. CDR3 DNA: TGCGCCAGCAGCCGGACAGGAATGAATCAGCCCCAGCATTTT. Supplemented by reference TRBV5-1 and TRBJ1-5, the full variable domain reads KAGVTQTPRYLIKTRGQQVTLSCSPISGHRSVSWYQQTPGQGLQFLFEYFSETQRNKGNFPGRFSGRQFSNSRSEMNVSTLELGDSALYLCASSRTGMNQPQHFGDGTRLSIL.

In nucleotides, the CDR3 is TGTGCCAGCAGCACCCTTTGGGACTCTGGGGCCAACGTCCTGACTTTC. Its translation is CASSTLWDSGANVLTF. The V and J genes are TRBV9 and TRBJ2-6; no reliable D call. V dropped 4 bases and J dropped 0 bases, with 11 bases sitting between them. Germline CDR1 SGDLS, CDR2 YYNGEE. The CDR3 covers 16 residues.

As concerns this clone: Other DNA sequences in this sample translate to the same CDR3. V usage is TRBV11-2 and J usage is TRBJ1-1; possible D gene TRBD1, 5 bases. There are 14 residues in the CDR3. With 3 bases removed from V and 4 bases from J, the gap between germline ends came to 12 bases. Germline V gene data show CDR1 as SGHAT and CDR2 as FQNNGV. DNA of the CDR3: TGTGCCAGCAGCTTGGACACTCTAGGCACTGAAGCTTTCTTT. The encoded protein is CASSLDTLGTEAFF. Full variable domain (missing parts from reference TRBV11-2 and TRBJ1-1): EAGVAQSPRYKIIEKRQSVAFWCNPISGHATLYWYQQILGQGPKLLIQFQNNGVVDDSQLPKDRFSAERLKGVDSTLKIQPAKLEDSAVYLCASSLDTLGTEAFFGQGTRLTVV.